This T cell receptor (beta chain) was sequenced during a study of blood T cells in healthy people across ages. For the second PCR, which ran for about 7 to 11 cycles, a sample-barcoded 5' primer and a J-beta primer mix were used. TCRdb recomputed calls from the 5' RACE reads with MiXCR, one row per CDR3 protein. Among under 2,000,000 distinct CDR3 sequences listed, 49% were seen once. The sequenced material came from blood. This TCR came from a woman aged 35 to 49 in good health.

The CDR3 coding sequence is TGTGCCAGCATCGAGGGGGGAACGAGAGGGGAGCTGTTTTTT. Amino acid sequence: CASIEGGTRGELFF. The rearrangement joins TRBV28 to TRBJ2-2; D tentatively reads TRBD1 or TRBD2 (6 bases each). The V and J ends lost 7 bases and 8 bases respectively, with 17 bases between them. The germline gives CDR1 MDHEN, CDR2 SYDVKM. This CDR3 region has 14 residues.